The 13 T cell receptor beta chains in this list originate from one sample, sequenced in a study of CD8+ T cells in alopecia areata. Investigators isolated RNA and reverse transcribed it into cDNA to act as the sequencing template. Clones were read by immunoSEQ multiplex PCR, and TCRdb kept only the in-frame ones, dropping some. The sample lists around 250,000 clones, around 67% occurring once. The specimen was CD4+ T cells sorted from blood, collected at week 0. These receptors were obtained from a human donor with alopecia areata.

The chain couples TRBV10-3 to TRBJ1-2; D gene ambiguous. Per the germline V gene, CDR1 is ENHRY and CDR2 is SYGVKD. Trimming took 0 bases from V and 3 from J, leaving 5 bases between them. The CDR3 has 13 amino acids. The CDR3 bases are TGTGCCATCAGTGAGTCCCGGGACTATGGCTACACCTTC. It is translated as CAISESRDYGYTF.

The CDR3 protein is CSGHSGSNEQFF. The CDR3 region has the DNA TGTTCTGGGCATAGTGGGTCAAATGAGCAGTTCTTC. The genes are TRBV30 and TRBJ2-1, with unresolved D. The CDR3 sequence is 12 residues long. Germline CDR1 and CDR2: GTSNPN and SVGIG (reference sequence).

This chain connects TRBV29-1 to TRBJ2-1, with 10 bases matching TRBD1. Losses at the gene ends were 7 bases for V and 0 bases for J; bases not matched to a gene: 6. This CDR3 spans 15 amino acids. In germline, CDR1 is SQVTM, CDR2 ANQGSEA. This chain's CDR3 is CSAEGQGSSYNEQFF. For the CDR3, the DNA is TGCAGCGCCGAGGGACAGGGGAGCTCCTACAATGAGCAGTTCTTC.

The CDR3 nucleotides are TGTGCCTGGAGTATCGGGACAGGGAAGGGGTATGGCTACACCTTC. Protein product: CAWSIGTGKGYGYTF. The chain links TRBV30 to TRBJ1-2, with TRBD1 matching 9 bases. The CDR3 spans 15 residues. Germline CDR1 is GTSNPN and CDR2 is SVGIG (reference sequence). The V gene end was trimmed by 2 bases and the J gene end by 5 bases; junction bases not matched to a gene: 9.

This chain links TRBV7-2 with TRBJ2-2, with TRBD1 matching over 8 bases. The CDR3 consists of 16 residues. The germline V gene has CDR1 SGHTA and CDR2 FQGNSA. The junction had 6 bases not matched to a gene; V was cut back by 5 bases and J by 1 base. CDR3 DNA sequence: TGTGCCAGCAGCCTGAGGACAGGGAGGAACACCGGGGAGCTGTTTTTT. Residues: CASSLRTGRNTGELFF.

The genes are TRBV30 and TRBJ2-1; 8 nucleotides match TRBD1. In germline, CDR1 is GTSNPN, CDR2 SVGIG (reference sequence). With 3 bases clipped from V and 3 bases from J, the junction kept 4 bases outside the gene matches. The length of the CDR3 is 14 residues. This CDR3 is CAWSSGQGYNEQFF. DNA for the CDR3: TGTGCCTGGAGCTCCGGACAGGGCTACAATGAGCAGTTCTTC.

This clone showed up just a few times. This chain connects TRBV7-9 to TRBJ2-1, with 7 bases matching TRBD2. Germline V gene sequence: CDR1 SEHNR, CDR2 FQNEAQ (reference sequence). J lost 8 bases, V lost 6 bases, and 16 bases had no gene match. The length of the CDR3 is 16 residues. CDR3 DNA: TGTGCCAGCAGGCCCGGGACTACCCCCTTTGGCCATGAGCAGTTCTTC. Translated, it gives CASRPGTTPFGHEQFF. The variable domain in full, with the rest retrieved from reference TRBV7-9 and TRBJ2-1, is DTGVSQNPRHKITKRGQNVTFRCDPISEHNRLYWYRQTLGQGPEFLTYFQNEAQLEKSRLLSDRFSAERPKGSFSTLEIQRTEQGDSAMYLCASRPGTTPFGHEQFFGPGTRLTVL.

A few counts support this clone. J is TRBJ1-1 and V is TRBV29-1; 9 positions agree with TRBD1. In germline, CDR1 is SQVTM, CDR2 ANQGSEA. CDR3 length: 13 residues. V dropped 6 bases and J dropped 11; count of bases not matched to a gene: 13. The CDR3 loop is CSVIPRDRVNAFF. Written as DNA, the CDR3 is TGCAGCGTCATCCCCCGGGACAGGGTTAACGCTTTCTTT.

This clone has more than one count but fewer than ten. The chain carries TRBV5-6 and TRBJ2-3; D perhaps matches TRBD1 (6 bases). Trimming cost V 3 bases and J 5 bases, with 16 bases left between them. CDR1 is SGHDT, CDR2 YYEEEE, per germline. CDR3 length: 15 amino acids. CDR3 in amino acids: CASSSGTRGGDTQYF. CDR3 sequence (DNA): TGTGCCAGCAGCTCGGGAACCAGGGGCGGAGATACGCAGTATTTT.

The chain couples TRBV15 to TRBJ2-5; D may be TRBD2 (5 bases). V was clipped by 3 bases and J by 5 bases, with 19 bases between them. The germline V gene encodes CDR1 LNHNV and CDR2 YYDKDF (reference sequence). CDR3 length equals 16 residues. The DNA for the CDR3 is TGTGCCACCAGCAGGTCTCCGGACTCCGGTAGGGAGACCCAGTACTTC. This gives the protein CATSRSPDSGRETQYF.

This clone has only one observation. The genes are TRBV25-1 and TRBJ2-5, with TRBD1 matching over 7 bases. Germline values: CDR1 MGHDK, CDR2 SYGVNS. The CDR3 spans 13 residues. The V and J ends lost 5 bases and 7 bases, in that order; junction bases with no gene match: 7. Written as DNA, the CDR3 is TGTGCCAGCAGTTCGACAGGGCCAGGGACCCAGTACTTC. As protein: CASSSTGPGTQYF.

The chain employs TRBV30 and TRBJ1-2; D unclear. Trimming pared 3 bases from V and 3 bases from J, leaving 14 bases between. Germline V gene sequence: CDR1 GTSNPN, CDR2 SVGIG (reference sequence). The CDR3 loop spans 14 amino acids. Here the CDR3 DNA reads TGTGCCTGGAGGTACAGAGTCTCAGACTATGGCTACACCTTC. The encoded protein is CAWRYRVSDYGYTF.

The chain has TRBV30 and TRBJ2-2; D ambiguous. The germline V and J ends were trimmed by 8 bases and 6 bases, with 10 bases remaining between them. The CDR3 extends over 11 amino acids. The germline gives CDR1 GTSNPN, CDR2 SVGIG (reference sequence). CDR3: CAKGRAGELFF. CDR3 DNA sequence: TGTGCCAAAGGACGGGCCGGGGAGCTGTTTTTT. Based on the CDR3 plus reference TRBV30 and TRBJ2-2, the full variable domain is SQTIHQWPATLVQPVGSPLSLECTVEGTSNPNLYWYRQAAGRGLQLLFYSVGIGQISSEVPQNLSASRPQDRQFILSSKKLLLSDSGFYLCAKGRAGELFFGEGSRLTVL.